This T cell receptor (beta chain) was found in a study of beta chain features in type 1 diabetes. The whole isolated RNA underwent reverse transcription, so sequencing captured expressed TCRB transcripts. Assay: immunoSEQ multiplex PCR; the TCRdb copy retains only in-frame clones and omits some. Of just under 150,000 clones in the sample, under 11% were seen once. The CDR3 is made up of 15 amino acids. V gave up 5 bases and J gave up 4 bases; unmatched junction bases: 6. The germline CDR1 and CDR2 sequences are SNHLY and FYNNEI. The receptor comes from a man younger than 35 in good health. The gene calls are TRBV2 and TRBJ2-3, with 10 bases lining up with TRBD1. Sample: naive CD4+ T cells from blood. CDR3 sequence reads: CASSTPGQGSDTQYF. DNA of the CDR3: TGTGCCAGCAGTACCCCGGGACAGGGGTCAGATACGCAGTATTTT.